This TCR beta chain was found in a study of T cells and copy number aberrations in small-cell lung cancer. Study conclusions and caveats: All specimens were formalin-fixed paraffin-embedded tissue, which is known to introduce sequencing artifacts. Adjacent lung showed higher T-cell richness and clonality than tumors; density difference nonsignificant.

The CDR3 is 15 amino acids. Germline lookup yields CDR1 MDHEN and CDR2 SYDVKM. No donor received chemotherapy or radiotherapy before surgery, nor immunotherapy before or after it. Normal lung tissue came from at least 2 cm beyond the tumor margin and showed no malignant cells. Clones were sequenced by immunoSEQ multiplex PCR, and TCRdb holds only the in-frame ones, with some missing. The table shows around 6,100 clones, with approximately 76% occurring only once. Comments on this clone: Its antigen is unknown. At one end the junction does not follow the germline gene, possibly because of a read error.

The clonotype comes from a woman aged 70-85 years with small cell lung cancer. Some clones in this sample may be carry-over from other donors' samples. What was sequenced was normal tissue next to the tumor. The chain links TRBV28 to TRBJ2-3; D possibly corresponds to TRBD1 (6 bases). The CDR3 DNA sequence: TGTGCCAGTAGTTTTCCCAAAAACAGGGTCCCTACGCAGTATTTT. Protein product: CASSFPKNRVPTQYF.